One and the same sample provided the 29 T cell receptor beta chains below, sequenced in a study of shared clonotypes between healthy human individuals. Data came from immunoSEQ multiplex PCR; TCRdb stores just in-frame clones and leaves some out. The table records fewer than 2.5 million clones, 93% of them present only once. The specimen was naive CD4+ T cells from PBMCs. Subset noted: CD45RA+ positively selected. The receptors shown here come from a man aged 18 to 29 in good health. Some clones in this sample may be carry-over from other donors' samples.

This sequence joins TRBV6-1 and TRBJ1-1; D perhaps matches TRBD1 (5 bases). Trimming left V 2 bases short and J 7 bases short, with 5 bases between. Germline CDR1 and CDR2: MNHNS and SASEGT. The CDR3 is made up of 11 amino acids. The CDR3: CASSERGEAFF. CDR3 in DNA: TGTGCCAGCAGTGAAAGGGGTGAAGCTTTCTTT.

This clone showed up just once. The chain combines TRBV5-1 with TRBJ2-3; D is undetermined. The CDR3 length is 13 residues. V lost 0 bases, J lost 5 bases, and 7 bases lay in between. From germline, CDR1 is SGHRS and CDR2 YFSETQ. The CDR3 region is CASSLGGQDTQYF. The CDR3 DNA sequence: TGCGCCAGCAGCTTGGGAGGTCAAGATACGCAGTATTTT.

The chain links TRBV28 to TRBJ1-2; a weak D match, TRBD1 (5 bases). The CDR3 sequence is 16 residues long. Germline loops: CDR1 MDHEN, CDR2 SYDVKM. The V gene lost 6 bases and the J gene lost 8 bases, with 25 bases spanning the gap. The CDR3 protein is CASRRAGPYGTQGYTF. CDR3 sequence (DNA): TGTGCCAGCAGACGCGCTGGACCCTACGGGACTCAAGGCTACACCTTC.

The chain joins TRBV2 to TRBJ1-1, with no clear D. Trimming stripped 4 bases from V and 3 bases from J, with 9 bases between. This CDR3 has 13 amino acids. CDR1 is SNHLY, CDR2 FYNNEI, per germline. The CDR3 DNA follows: TGTGCCAGCAGTGTCATTCCGGACACTGAAGCTTTCTTT. Residues: CASSVIPDTEAFF.

V usage is TRBV25-1 and J usage is TRBJ2-7; perhaps TRBD2 as D (5 bases). Germline V CDR1 and CDR2: MGHDK, SYGVNS. The CDR3 is 15 residues long. V shed 3 bases and J shed 3 bases, with 15 bases lying between them. The CDR3 here is CASSDPSRPNYEQYF. The CDR3 DNA follows: TGTGCCAGCAGTGATCCTAGCAGGCCTAACTACGAGCAGTACTTC.

The V and J genes are TRBV5-1 and TRBJ2-7; TRBD2 might be the D (6 bases). V was clipped by 0 bases and J by 9 bases, with 10 bases between them. Looked up from germline, CDR1 is SGHRS and CDR2 is YFSETQ. The CDR3 extends over 12 amino acids. CDR3 in amino acids: CASSLEAGTQYF. The CDR3 nucleotides are TGCGCCAGCAGCTTGGAGGCGGGAACGCAGTACTTC.

The chain has TRBV7-7 and TRBJ2-7; D may be TRBD1 (5 bases). Germline CDR1 SSHAT, CDR2 FNYEAQ (reference sequence). Trimming removed 2 bases from V and 3 bases from J, with 14 bases in between. CDR3 size: 15 residues. CDR3 amino acids: CASSLYRHHRYEQYF. CDR3 coding DNA: TGTGCCAGCAGCTTATACAGGCACCACCGCTACGAGCAGTACTTC.

This chain uses TRBV18 with TRBJ1-2, with D hard to call. There are 18 residues in the CDR3. CDR1 is KGHSH, CDR2 LQKENI, per germline. Trimming stripped 3 bases from V and 1 base from J, with 21 bases between. DNA for the CDR3: TGTGCCAGCTCACCGTACGCCCTCCCGGGAATGGTTAACTATGGCTACACCTTC. This sequence encodes CASSPYALPGMVNYGYTF. Using reference TRBV18 and TRBJ1-2 for the parts outside the CDR3, the full variable domain is NAGVMQNPRHLVRRRGQEARLRCSPMKGHSHVYWYRQLPEEGLKFMVYLQKENIIDESGMPKERFSAEFPKEGPSILRIQQVVRGDSAAYFCASSPYALPGMVNYGYTFGSGTRLTVV.

The chain employs TRBV5-1 and TRBJ2-1; TRBD2 matches 13 bases. CDR1 and CDR2 (germline): SGHRS, YFSETQ. V lost 4 bases to trimming and J lost 3 bases; unmatched junction nucleotides: 7. The CDR3 totals 17 residues. The DNA of the CDR3 is TGCGCCAGCAGCCACGGACTAGCGGGAGCTCTCTACAATGAGCAGTTCTTC. Its protein is CASSHGLAGALYNEQFF.

The chain carries TRBV27 and TRBJ1-2; tentatively, D is TRBD1 (5 bases). Per the germline V gene, CDR1 is MNHEY and CDR2 is SMNVEV (reference sequence). CDR3 size: 14 residues. V was shortened by 8 bases and J by 4 bases, with 17 bases between the two germline ends. The CDR3 sequence is CASWKTDSGYGYTF. Written as DNA, the CDR3 is TGTGCCAGCTGGAAGACTGACAGCGGCTATGGCTACACCTTC.

V usage is TRBV5-4 and J usage is TRBJ2-4, with D unresolved. Trimming left V 3 bases short and J 8 bases short, with 15 bases between. The CDR3 spans 14 residues. Germline assignment: CDR1 SGHNT and CDR2 YYREEE (reference sequence). CDR3 nucleotides: TGTGCCAGCAGCTCCGACGCCCGTCTTGACATTCAGTACTTC. Amino acid sequence: CASSSDARLDIQYF.

This clone appeared a single time. The chain combines TRBV19 with TRBJ1-5, with D tentatively TRBD1 (6 bases). This CDR3 has 17 amino acids. CDR1 is LNHDA and CDR2 is SQIVND in the germline V gene (reference sequence). V gave up 9 bases and J gave up 0 bases, with 21 bases separating them. In DNA, the CDR3 is TGTGCCAGCTCCGACCGGAGGACAGAAAATAGCAATCAGCCCCAGCATTTT. As protein: CASSDRRTENSNQPQHF.

The chain is built from TRBV5-1 and TRBJ1-1; no clear D. Trimming took off 3 bases at V and 4 bases at J, with 19 bases between the two ends. The CDR3 totals 16 residues. Germline values: CDR1 SGHRS, CDR2 YFSETQ. The CDR3 sequence: CASSSIFGRAITEAFF. The CDR3 coding sequence is TGCGCCAGCAGCTCGATCTTTGGGAGGGCAATCACTGAAGCTTTCTTT.

V usage is TRBV2 and J usage is TRBJ1-2; the D gene is possibly TRBD1 (5 bases). The CDR3 runs 13 residues. V shed 6 bases and J shed 4 bases, with 12 bases lying between them. CDR1 and CDR2 from the germline V gene are SNHLY and FYNNEI. The CDR3 loop is CASRGVIGYGYTF. CDR3 nucleotide sequence: TGTGCCAGCAGAGGGGTGATTGGCTATGGCTACACCTTC.

This chain uses TRBV29-1 with TRBJ2-5; a possible D gene is TRBD2 (7 bases). CDR1 is SQVTM, CDR2 ANQGSEA, per germline. The V gene lost 3 bases and the J gene lost 4 bases, with 15 bases spanning the gap. This CDR3 is built from 14 residues. CDR3 residues: CSVDIRGAVETQYF. The CDR3 DNA is TGCAGCGTTGATATTCGGGGGGCGGTAGAGACCCAGTACTTC.

The rearrangement links TRBV29-1 to TRBJ1-1, with D tentatively TRBD1 (5 bases). V lost 7 bases and J lost 7, with 16 bases in between. CDR1 SQVTM and CDR2 ANQGSEA come from the germline V gene. The CDR3 totals 12 residues. The CDR3 protein is CSAAGFISEAFF. CDR3 nucleotide sequence: TGCAGCGCCGCAGGGTTCATTAGTGAAGCTTTCTTT. The full variable domain, rest sourced from reference TRBV29-1 and TRBJ1-1, is SAVISQKPSRDICQRGTSLTIQCQVDSQVTMMFWYRQQPGQSLTLIATANQGSEATYESGFVIDKFPISRPNLTFSTLTVSNMSPEDSSIYLCSAAGFISEAFFGQGTRLTVV.

The chain links TRBV7-9 to TRBJ2-7; TRBD1 agrees at 8 bases. Germline V gene sequence: CDR1 SEHNR, CDR2 FQNEAQ (reference sequence). The CDR3 sequence is 16 residues long. Losses at the gene ends were 3 bases for V and 0 bases for J; bases not matched to a gene: 7. DNA for the CDR3: TGTGCCAGCAGCTTCTCTCGGGACAGGTCCTCCTACGAGCAGTACTTC. Protein product: CASSFSRDRSSYEQYF.

The rearrangement uses TRBV6-1 and TRBJ1-5; TRBD1 is a possible D gene (5 bases). V dropped 6 bases and J dropped 9 bases, with 21 bases sitting between them. This CDR3 is 15 amino acids long. The germline V gene encodes CDR1 MNHNS and CDR2 SASEGT. The CDR3 coding sequence is TGTGCCAGCAGCGCCTGGGACGGCCGCCCTGGGCCCCAGCATTTT. Translated, it gives CASSAWDGRPGPQHF.

The V call is TRBV4-1, the J call TRBJ1-4; D is possibly TRBD1 (5 bases). Germline lookup yields CDR1 MGHRA and CDR2 YSYEKL. V lost 0 bases, J lost 8 bases, and 13 bases lay in between. CDR3 length equals 15 residues. CDR3 sequence: CASSQEGTRGEKLFF. The CDR3 DNA reads TGCGCCAGCAGCCAAGAGGGGACGCGGGGAGAAAAACTGTTTTTT.

The count of this clone is one. The chain combines TRBV6-1 with TRBJ1-5; tentatively, D is TRBD1 (5 bases). In germline, CDR1 is MNHNS, CDR2 SASEGT. The V gene lost 7 bases and the J gene lost 7 bases, with 20 bases spanning the gap. The CDR3 has 15 residues. CDR3 bases: TGTGCCAGCACCGTAGGAGGGACCCAGCCCCAGCCCCAGCATTTT. Protein: CASTVGGTQPQPQHF.

V is TRBV13 and J is TRBJ2-3; 9 bases line up with TRBD2. The germline gives CDR1 PRHDT, CDR2 FYEKMQ (reference sequence). This CDR3 is 15 amino acids long. The J segment lost 5 bases and the V segment lost 5 bases, leaving 8 bases of the junction unmatched. CDR3 protein: CASSPSGAGQDTQYF. The CDR3 nucleotides are TGTGCCAGCAGCCCTAGCGGGGCAGGTCAAGATACGCAGTATTTT.

A note on this clone: The sample contains more than one DNA sequence encoding this CDR3. This chain uses TRBV7-9 with TRBJ2-7; TRBD1 agrees at 8 bases. V lost 5 bases to trimming and J lost 3 bases; unmatched junction nucleotides: 6. CDR3 length: 14 amino acids. The germline V gene has CDR1 SEHNR and CDR2 FQNEAQ (reference sequence). CDR3 sequence: CASSPRQGSYEQYF. The DNA for the CDR3 is TGTGCCAGCAGCCCTCGACAGGGGAGCTACGAGCAGTACTTC.

The CDR3 DNA is TGTGCCAGCAGTGAAGGACAGGTTAGCAATCAGCCCCAGCATTTT. Protein: CASSEGQVSNQPQHF. The chain employs TRBV2 and TRBJ1-5; D is possibly TRBD1 (6 bases). From germline, CDR1 is SNHLY and CDR2 FYNNEI. Trimming removed 1 base from V and 0 bases from J, with 7 bases in between. The CDR3 covers 15 residues.

V is TRBV7-3 and J is TRBJ2-5; 9 bases align to TRBD2. The CDR3 totals 14 residues. Trimming cost V 4 bases and J 2 bases; bases outside gene matches: 2. Germline CDR1 and CDR2: SGHTA and FQGTGA. The CDR3 region has the DNA TGTGCCAGCAGCTCGAGCGGGAGGCAAGAGACCCAGTACTTC. Its translation: CASSSSGRQETQYF.

The chain employs TRBV18 and TRBJ1-3, with 7 bases fitting TRBD1. CDR3 length: 18 amino acids. Germline V gene lookup returns CDR1 KGHSH and CDR2 LQKENI. V shed 0 bases, J shed 0 bases, and the junction held 8 bases outside the gene matches. CDR3 in amino acids: CASSPPVRPGGSGNTIYF. DNA for the CDR3: TGTGCCAGCTCACCACCGGTTCGTCCAGGGGGCTCTGGAAACACCATATATTTT. Full variable domain (remainder filled in from reference TRBV18 and TRBJ1-3): NAGVMQNPRHLVRRRGQEARLRCSPMKGHSHVYWYRQLPEEGLKFMVYLQKENIIDESGMPKERFSAEFPKEGPSILRIQQVVRGDSAAYFCASSPPVRPGGSGNTIYFGEGSWLTVV.

V and J are TRBV28 and TRBJ2-7; TRBD2 might be the D (6 bases). The ends were cut back, 1 base at V and 2 bases at J, with 12 bases in the middle. Germline V gene data show CDR1 as MDHEN and CDR2 as SYDVKM. The CDR3 covers 15 residues. The CDR3 nucleotides are TGTGCCAGCAGTTTATTGGGAGGCCCTCCCTACGAGCAGTACTTC. Translated, it gives CASSLLGGPPYEQYF.

Notes on this clone: This sample also contains other DNA sequences that code for the same CDR3. This sequence joins TRBV29-1 and TRBJ2-7, with TRBD1 matching over 7 bases. Germline V gives CDR1 SQVTM, CDR2 ANQGSEA. The CDR3 has 12 amino acids. V dropped 6 bases and J dropped 0; count of bases not matched to a gene: 2. The CDR3 sequence is CSVGQTSYEQYF. CDR3 in DNA: TGCAGCGTGGGACAGACCTCCTACGAGCAGTACTTC.

V is TRBV5-8 and J is TRBJ2-7; no clear D. This CDR3 region has 16 residues. V lost 4 bases, J lost 4 bases, and 21 bases lay in between. Germline loops: CDR1 SGHTS, CDR2 YDEGEE. Here the CDR3 reads CASSPPLGSLRYEQYF. The CDR3 DNA sequence: TGTGCCAGCAGCCCACCTCTTGGGTCCCTAAGGTACGAGCAGTACTTC.

The chain combines TRBV5-4 with TRBJ2-1; D is ambiguous. The V end was cut by 5 bases, the J end by 0 bases, with 9 bases between. This CDR3 is built from 14 residues. CDR1 is SGHNT and CDR2 is YYREEE in the germline V gene (reference sequence). The CDR3 here is CASRTSSSYNEQFF. Written as DNA, the CDR3 is TGTGCCAGCAGAACCTCGAGCTCCTACAATGAGCAGTTCTTC. The complete variable domain, with remaining parts taken from reference TRBV5-4 and TRBJ2-1, reads ETGVTQSPTHLIKTRGQQVTLRCSSQSGHNTVSWYQQALGQGPQFIFQYYREEENGRGNFPPRFSGLQFPNYSSELNVNALELDDSALYLCASRTSSSYNEQFFGPGTRLTVL.